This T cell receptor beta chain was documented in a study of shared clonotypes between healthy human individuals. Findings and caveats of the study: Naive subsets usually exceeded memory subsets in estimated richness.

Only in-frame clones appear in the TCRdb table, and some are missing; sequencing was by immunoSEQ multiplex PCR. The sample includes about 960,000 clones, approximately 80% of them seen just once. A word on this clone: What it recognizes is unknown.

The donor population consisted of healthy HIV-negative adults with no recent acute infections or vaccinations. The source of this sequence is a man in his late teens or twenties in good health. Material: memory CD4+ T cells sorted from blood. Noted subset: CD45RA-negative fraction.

The CDR3 region has the DNA TGTGCCAGCTCACTCGGGACAGACATGAACACTGAAGCTTTCTTT. Protein: CASSLGTDMNTEAFF. V and J are TRBV18 and TRBJ1-1; TRBD1 matches at 7 bases. The CDR3 runs to 15 residues. The trim removed 4 bases at V and 0 bases at J, leaving 5 bases unmatched. Germline values: CDR1 KGHSH, CDR2 LQKENI.